This TCR beta chain was retrieved from a study of shared clonotypes between healthy human individuals. Together with CD45RO+ cells, CCR7-negative CD45RA+ TemRA cells were included in CD8 memory. Trimming cost V 8 bases and J 5 bases; bases outside gene matches: 12. The CDR3 runs 13 residues. CDR1 is SQVTM, CDR2 ANQGSEA, per germline. Assay used: immunoSEQ multiplex PCR; TCRdb lists only in-frame clones, some missing. The data hold around 690,000 clones, with about nine tenths observed a single time. The genes are TRBV29-1 and TRBJ2-7; 7 bases map to TRBD1. This clonotype originated in a young man in good health. Some clones in this sample may be carry-over from other donors' samples. Sequenced material: memory CD8+ T cells from PBMCs. Subset defined: CD45RO+ cells pooled with CCR7-negative TemRA cells. The CDR3 bases are TGCAGCTCATGGGACAGCTTATCTGACGAGCAGTACTTC. Protein sequence: CSSWDSLSDEQYF.